The 25 T cell receptor beta chains below all came from one sample that was sequenced in a study of OX40 agonist ivuxolimab in advanced cancers. The protocol was immunoSEQ multiplex PCR, while the TCRdb copy is restricted to in-frame clones and leaves out a portion. The sample consists of around 64,000 clones, around nine tenths of them appearing once. Sequenced here: CD4+ or CD8+ T cells sorted from blood, sampled in a trial of the OX40 agonist ivuxolimab. Receptors originate from an adult with an advanced solid tumor such as melanoma, head and neck, liver or kidney cancer.

The chain carries TRBV4-2 and TRBJ2-4; 7 nucleotides align to TRBD2. Germline V lookup: CDR1 LGHNA, CDR2 YNFKEQ. CDR3 size: 16 residues. V trimming: 6 bases; J trimming: 0 bases; junction bases outside the gene matches: 8. This chain's CDR3 is CASRRLARIAKNIQYF. As DNA, the CDR3 is TGTGCCAGCAGGCGACTAGCTCGAATAGCCAAAAACATTCAGTACTTC.

The chain employs TRBV7-6 and TRBJ2-3; 8 bases align to TRBD2. V lost 8 bases and J lost 1; bases outside the gene matches: 11. CDR1 SGHVS and CDR2 FNYEAQ come from the germline V gene. The CDR3 is 16 amino acids. In DNA, the CDR3 is TGTGCCAGCGGACCATACGGGGGGGCTGGCACAGATACGCAGTATTTT. Amino acids: CASGPYGGAGTDTQYF.

The gene calls are TRBV30 and TRBJ1-5; a possible D gene is TRBD1 (6 bases). The CDR3 covers 13 residues. Germline CDR1 and CDR2: GTSNPN and SVGIG (reference sequence). The ends were cut back, 7 bases at V and 7 bases at J, with 17 bases in the middle. CDR3 sequence: CASEQGLRQPQHF. CDR3 nucleotide sequence: TGTGCCTCAGAACAGGGTTTACGGCAGCCCCAGCATTTT.

The V gene is TRBV14, the J gene TRBJ2-3; 11 positions agree with TRBD2. This CDR3 has 18 amino acids. CDR1 is SGHDN and CDR2 is FVKESK in the germline V gene. V shed 1 base and J 4 bases; nucleotides not matched to a gene: 10. DNA of the CDR3: TGTGCCAGCAGCCAAGTGAGGGGTAGCGGGGGGGCTGCAGATACGCAGTATTTT. It yields the protein CASSQVRGSGGAADTQYF. The full variable domain, with the rest looked up from reference TRBV14 and TRBJ2-3, is EAGVTQFPSHSVIEKGQTVTLRCDPISGHDNLYWYRRVMGKEIKFLLHFVKESKQDESGMPNNRFLAERTGGTYSTLKVQPAELEDSGVYFCASSQVRGSGGAADTQYFGPGTRLTVL.

This clone appeared once. This chain uses TRBV5-4 with TRBJ2-7; a weak D match, TRBD1 (5 bases). Germline CDR1 reads SGHNT; CDR2 reads YYREEE (reference sequence). Trimming removed 2 bases at V and 5 bases at J, with 11 bases between. This CDR3 is 13 amino acids long. CDR3: CASSLRGYDEQYF. The CDR3 bases are TGTGCCAGCAGCTTAAGGGGCTACGACGAGCAGTACTTC.

The genes are TRBV6-6 and TRBJ2-7, with D possibly being TRBD1 (6 bases). Trimming cost V 0 bases and J 3 bases, with 12 bases left between them. The CDR3 sequence is 15 residues long. CDR1 and CDR2 (germline): MNHNY, SVGAGI (reference sequence). The CDR3 DNA sequence: TGTGCCAGCAGTTACTCGGGGGCGGTGGGCTACGAGCAGTACTTC. This translates into CASSYSGAVGYEQYF.

The V call is TRBV9, the J call TRBJ2-7; tentatively, D is TRBD1 (6 bases). Germline-derived CDR1 and CDR2 are SGDLS and YYNGEE. V gave up 3 bases and J gave up 2 bases, with 12 bases separating them. The CDR3 is 14 amino acids. The CDR3 coding sequence is TGTGCCAGCAGCGGGGGGCACCGACCCTACGAGCAGTACTTC. It specifies CASSGGHRPYEQYF.

This chain links TRBV27 with TRBJ2-7, with TRBD1 matching over 8 bases. V lost 2 bases and J lost 7; bases outside the gene matches: 10. There are 15 residues in the CDR3. Germline V CDR1 and CDR2: MNHEY, SMNVEV (reference sequence). The CDR3 is CASSLRQGASPEQYF. CDR3 in DNA: TGTGCCAGCAGTTTACGTCAGGGGGCGAGTCCGGAGCAGTACTTC.

The rearrangement joins TRBV7-9 to TRBJ1-4; TRBD1 aligns across 9 bases. CDR1 and CDR2 from the germline V gene are SEHNR and FQNEAQ (reference sequence). This CDR3 spans 15 amino acids. With 5 bases clipped from V and 5 bases from J, the junction kept 6 bases outside the gene matches. The DNA of the CDR3 is TGTGCCAGCAGCCCGCACAGGGGGCAGAATGAAAAACTGTTTTTT. This sequence encodes CASSPHRGQNEKLFF. Full variable domain (remainder filled in from reference TRBV7-9 and TRBJ1-4): DTGVSQNPRHKITKRGQNVTFRCDPISEHNRLYWYRQTLGQGPEFLTYFQNEAQLEKSRLLSDRFSAERPKGSFSTLEIQRTEQGDSAMYLCASSPHRGQNEKLFFGSGTQLSVL.

This clone has a handful of counts. The V call is TRBV7-9, the J call TRBJ1-5, with D possibly being TRBD1 (5 bases). This CDR3 contains 15 residues. The V end was cut by 5 bases, the J end by 4 bases, with 15 bases between. Germline CDR1 reads SEHNR; CDR2 reads FQNEAQ (reference sequence). The CDR3 nucleotides read TGTGCCAGCAGCCCCCCAGGGAGGGGTAATCAGCCCCAGCATTTT. Its protein is CASSPPGRGNQPQHF.

The V and J genes are TRBV6-5 and TRBJ1-1; D unresolved. The germline V gene encodes CDR1 MNHEY and CDR2 SVGAGI. Deletions cut 4 bases from V and 1 base from J, with 4 bases between. The CDR3 length is 12 residues. Here the CDR3 reads CASSFGNTEAFF. DNA for the CDR3: TGTGCCAGCAGTTTTGGGAACACTGAAGCTTTCTTT.

This clone showed up just once. The rearrangement uses TRBV4-2 and TRBJ1-1; a possible D gene is TRBD1 (5 bases). The CDR3 runs 15 residues. The V and J ends lost 3 bases and 1 base respectively, with 12 bases between them. CDR1 and CDR2 from the germline V gene are LGHNA and YNFKEQ. CDR3 nucleotides: TGTGCCAGCAGCCAGACGACAGTAAGGAACACTGAAGCTTTCTTT. Protein product: CASSQTTVRNTEAFF.

A single count supports this clone. The CDR3 loop reads CASSLAWNFSYEQYF. The CDR3 DNA reads TGTGCCAGCAGCTTAGCGTGGAACTTTTCCTACGAGCAGTACTTC. The chain recombines TRBV7-9 with TRBJ2-7; D not certain. Trimming cost V 0 bases and J 1 base, with 10 bases left between them. The CDR3 is made up of 15 amino acids. The germline V gene encodes CDR1 SEHNR and CDR2 FQNEAQ (reference sequence).

The chain couples TRBV13 to TRBJ2-7; 14 nucleotides align to TRBD2. The V gene end was trimmed by 6 bases and the J gene end by 0 bases; junction bases not matched to a gene: 1. Germline lookup yields CDR1 PRHDT and CDR2 FYEKMQ (reference sequence). The CDR3 loop spans 15 amino acids. The CDR3 sequence is CASSGTSGSSYEQYF. The CDR3 DNA reads as TGTGCCAGCAGTGGGACTAGCGGGAGCTCCTACGAGCAGTACTTC.

CDR3 sequence (DNA): TGTGCCAGTAGTATTGGGCGGGGCAACTCCTACGAGCAGTACTTC. This codes for CASSIGRGNSYEQYF. The chain combines TRBV19 with TRBJ2-7; the D gene is possibly TRBD2 (6 bases). CDR1 is LNHDA and CDR2 is SQIVND in the germline V gene (reference sequence). Trimming shortened V by 3 bases and J by 0 bases, and 12 bases separated the two germline ends. The CDR3 contains 15 residues.

This clone has only a few counts. This chain joins TRBV7-9 and TRBJ1-2; 8 bases align to TRBD1. This CDR3 is built from 15 residues. CDR1 is SEHNR, CDR2 FQNEAQ, per germline (reference sequence). The J segment lost 4 bases and the V segment lost 3 bases, leaving 7 bases of the junction unmatched. In DNA form, the CDR3 reads TGTGCCAGCAGCTTGCGGGGCGACAGGGGCTATGGCTACACCTTC. Translating gives CASSLRGDRGYGYTF. Full variable domain (outside the CDR3, taken from reference TRBV7-9 and TRBJ1-2): DTGVSQNPRHKITKRGQNVTFRCDPISEHNRLYWYRQTLGQGPEFLTYFQNEAQLEKSRLLSDRFSAERPKGSFSTLEIQRTEQGDSAMYLCASSLRGDRGYGYTFGSGTRLTVV.

The chain couples TRBV6-4 to TRBJ2-7, with TRBD2 matching over 8 bases. Germline V gene data show CDR1 as MRHNA and CDR2 as SNTAGT. V dropped 6 bases and J dropped 2; count of bases not matched to a gene: 6. There are 14 residues in the CDR3. The CDR3 sequence is CASSKRGLPYEQYF. As DNA, the CDR3 is TGTGCCAGCAGCAAGCGGGGGCTACCCTACGAGCAGTACTTC.

This chain links TRBV5-1 with TRBJ2-2; 13 bases are a match to TRBD2. This CDR3 spans 15 amino acids. Germline V lookup: CDR1 SGHRS, CDR2 YFSETQ. V lost 3 bases and J lost 5; bases outside the gene matches: 1. In DNA form, the CDR3 reads TGCGCCAGCAGCTGGGGACTAGCGGGGACCGGGGAGCTGTTTTTT. It translates to CASSWGLAGTGELFF.

The rearrangement joins TRBV27 to TRBJ2-3; 10 nucleotides agree with TRBD1. In germline, CDR1 is MNHEY, CDR2 SMNVEV (reference sequence). Trimming took 0 bases from V and 12 from J; bases not matched to a gene: 9. The CDR3 contains 15 residues. CDR3 bases: TGTGCCAGCAGTTTATCCCCCCGGGACAGGGGATTACAGTATTTT. Amino acids: CASSLSPRDRGLQYF.

The chain carries TRBV7-3 and TRBJ2-2; 8 positions match TRBD2. This CDR3 contains 15 residues. The germline V gene encodes CDR1 SGHTA and CDR2 FQGTGA. Trimming at V came to 4 bases and at J to 1 base, leaving 2 bases not matched to a gene. This CDR3 reads CASSWSGGNTGELFF. Here the CDR3 DNA reads TGTGCCAGCAGCTGGAGCGGGGGGAACACCGGGGAGCTGTTTTTT.

The CDR3 reads CASSTSGGGTEAFF. The CDR3 DNA reads as TGTGCCAGCAGCACCTCAGGGGGGGGCACTGAAGCTTTCTTT. The J gene is TRBJ1-1, the V gene TRBV7-9; 7 nucleotides line up with TRBD1. V was pared by 5 bases and J by 4 bases, with 7 bases of the junction left unmatched. Germline CDR1 SEHNR, CDR2 FQNEAQ (reference sequence). The CDR3 has 14 residues.

This chain joins TRBV11-1 and TRBJ1-1, with 10 positions matching TRBD1. This CDR3 is built from 14 residues. V gave up 5 bases and J gave up 4 bases; unmatched junction bases: 4. The V gene's germline CDR1 is SGHAT and CDR2 FQDESV (reference sequence). The CDR3 region is CASSTGQGFTEAFF. The CDR3 nucleotides are TGTGCCAGCAGCACGGGACAGGGGTTCACTGAAGCTTTCTTT.

The chain links TRBV6-1 to TRBJ2-2; no clear D. Trimming left V 9 bases short and J 0 bases short, with 8 bases between. The germline gives CDR1 MNHNS, CDR2 SASEGT. The CDR3 spans 13 residues. The CDR3: CASMTANTGELFF. In nucleotides, the CDR3 is TGTGCCAGTATGACGGCGAACACCGGGGAGCTGTTTTTT.

The rearrangement uses TRBV11-2 and TRBJ2-4; 14 bases agree with TRBD2. Trimming took 5 bases from V and 3 from J; bases not matched to a gene: 12. Germline V gene data show CDR1 as SGHAT and CDR2 as FQNNGV. The CDR3 is made up of 19 amino acids. The CDR3 DNA follows: TGTGCCAGCAGCCCAAGGGGGACTAGCGGGGGAGGAGGCAAAAACATTCAGTACTTC. It is translated as CASSPRGTSGGGGKNIQYF.

The chain links TRBV14 to TRBJ2-7; D gene uncertain. The CDR3 runs 11 residues. With 3 bases removed from V and 4 bases from J, the gap between germline ends came to 4 bases. Germline V gene data show CDR1 as SGHDN and CDR2 as FVKESK. The CDR3 region is CASSQNYEQYF. CDR3 coding DNA: TGTGCCAGCAGCCAGAATTACGAGCAGTACTTC.